The 25 T cell receptor beta chains listed next were all sequenced from one sample in a study of OX40 agonist ivuxolimab in advanced cancers. Only in-frame clones appear in the TCRdb table, and some are missing; sequencing was by immunoSEQ multiplex PCR. Of about 10,000 clones in the sample, 60% to 80% were seen once. The sequencing used CD4+ or CD8+ T cells sorted from blood, collected in a trial of the OX40 agonist ivuxolimab. The receptors shown here come from an adult with an advanced solid tumor such as melanoma, head and neck, liver or kidney cancer.

J is TRBJ1-1 and V is TRBV10-3, with D possibly being TRBD1 (6 bases). Trimming removed 3 bases from V and 4 bases from J, with 12 bases in between. The CDR3 runs 14 residues. Germline CDR1 ENHRY, CDR2 SYGVKD. CDR3 in DNA: TGTGCCATCAGTGATGTGGACAGCCCCACTGAAGCTTTCTTT. Its protein product is CAISDVDSPTEAFF.

By proportion, this clone is medium-sized. V is TRBV5-1 and J is TRBJ2-7; perhaps TRBD1 as D (6 bases). Germline loops: CDR1 SGHRS, CDR2 YFSETQ. The CDR3 spans 14 residues. With 0 bases removed from V and 2 bases from J, the gap between germline ends came to 9 bases. The CDR3 protein is CASSLVQGAYEQYF. Here the CDR3 DNA reads TGCGCCAGCAGCTTGGTACAGGGCGCCTACGAGCAGTACTTC.

This clone was observed a handful of times. The chain couples TRBV7-9 to TRBJ2-1, with D possibly being TRBD1 (6 bases). Germline CDR1 SEHNR, CDR2 FQNEAQ (reference sequence). Trimming removed 6 bases from V and 4 bases from J, with 16 bases in between. The length of the CDR3 is 15 residues. The CDR3 DNA is TGTGCCAGCAGTCCCAAGGGGGAATTTTACAATGAGCAGTTCTTC. Protein product: CASSPKGEFYNEQFF.

The gene calls are TRBV11-2 and TRBJ1-4, with D possibly TRBD1 on 6 matching bases. CDR3 length: 15 residues. Trimming left V 1 base short and J 5 bases short, with 11 bases between. CDR1 and CDR2 (germline): SGHAT, FQNNGV. CDR3 coding DNA: TGTGCCAGCAGCTTAGTCTGGGGGCCCAATGAAAAACTGTTTTTT. Translation gives CASSLVWGPNEKLFF.

This chain connects TRBV19 to TRBJ2-2; 11 positions match TRBD1. CDR1 and CDR2 from the germline V gene are LNHDA and SQIVND (reference sequence). CDR3 length: 14 amino acids. The ends lost 5 bases at V and 8 bases at J; junction bases unmatched: 4. Here the CDR3 DNA reads TGTGCCAGTAGTGCCGGACAGGGGGCTGGGGAGCTGTTTTTT. Its translation: CASSAGQGAGELFF.

By share, this clone counts as medium-sized. This chain links TRBV27 with TRBJ1-5; D possibly corresponds to TRBD1 (5 bases). Germline V gene lookup returns CDR1 MNHEY and CDR2 SMNVEV (reference sequence). This CDR3 contains 13 residues. The ends were cut back, 6 bases at V and 9 bases at J, with 15 bases in the middle. CDR3: CASRGPGPGPQHF. The DNA of the CDR3 is TGTGCCAGCAGGGGGCCGGGCCCAGGGCCCCAGCATTTT.

This clone has only one observation. This chain uses TRBV5-5 with TRBJ1-4; D ambiguous. CDR3 length: 13 residues. Germline CDR1 SGHKS, CDR2 YYEKEE (reference sequence). Trimming removed 0 bases at V and 13 bases at J, with 13 bases between. CDR3 coding DNA: TGTGCCAGCAGCTTGGATCGGGTTGATGGACTGTTTTTT. As protein: CASSLDRVDGLFF.

The chain couples TRBV5-5 to TRBJ2-1; TRBD2 agrees at 10 bases. The CDR3 is 16 residues long. Germline CDR1 reads SGHKS; CDR2 reads YYEKEE (reference sequence). V shed 3 bases, J shed 4 bases, and the junction held 7 bases outside the gene matches. CDR3 DNA sequence: TGTGCCAGCAGCTGGGGAGCGGGAGGGCCTTACAATGAGCAGTTCTTC. Encoded protein: CASSWGAGGPYNEQFF.

V gene TRBV7-8 combines with J gene TRBJ2-7; D not certain. V was trimmed by 5 bases and J by 0 bases, leaving 8 bases between them. Germline loops: CDR1 SGHVS, CDR2 FQNEAQ. CDR3 length equals 13 residues. CDR3 DNA: TGTGCCAGCAGCGTAAGGGACTCCTACGAGCAGTACTTC. It specifies CASSVRDSYEQYF. The full variable domain, in which reference TRBV7-8 and TRBJ2-7 provide the parts outside the CDR3, is GAGVSQSPRYKVAKRGQDVALRCDPISGHVSLFWYQQALGQGPEFLTYFQNEAQLDKSGLPSDRFFAERPEGSVSTLKIQRTQQEDSAVYLCASSVRDSYEQYFGPGTRLTVT.

V usage is TRBV19 and J usage is TRBJ2-1; the D call may be TRBD1 or TRBD2 (5 bases each). The CDR3 covers 15 residues. In germline, CDR1 is LNHDA, CDR2 SQIVND (reference sequence). V was clipped by 3 bases and J by 9 bases, with 18 bases between them. CDR3 sequence (DNA): TGTGCCAGTAGTATCGGGACGGCCGGACTCATTGAGCAGTTCTTC. It specifies CASSIGTAGLIEQFF.

This rearrangement joins TRBV5-6 to TRBJ1-5, with 9 bases fitting TRBD1. Germline lookup yields CDR1 SGHDT and CDR2 YYEEEE. With V trimmed by 2 bases and J by 4 bases, 1 base remained unmatched. The CDR3 has 14 amino acids. CDR3 nucleotide sequence: TGTGCCAGCAGCTTCGGGACAGGGAATCAGCCCCAGCATTTT. Its protein is CASSFGTGNQPQHF.

By share, this clone ranks as medium-sized. The gene calls are TRBV9 and TRBJ1-1; 7 bases agree with TRBD1. V lost 3 bases and J lost 11; bases outside the gene matches: 7. The germline V gene encodes CDR1 SGDLS and CDR2 YYNGEE. This CDR3 region has 12 residues. The CDR3 reads CASSGTGADAFF. The CDR3 coding sequence is TGTGCCAGCAGCGGCACAGGGGCGGATGCTTTCTTT.

The rearrangement joins TRBV5-8 to TRBJ1-6, with D possibly being TRBD1 (5 bases). The CDR3 has 16 amino acids. Between the trimmed V and J ends, which lost 4 bases and 7 bases, there was a span of 18 bases. Germline CDR1 is SGHTS and CDR2 is YDEGEE. CDR3 protein: CASSVEAGDGNSPLHF. The DNA of the CDR3 is TGTGCCAGCAGCGTGGAGGCGGGGGATGGGAATTCACCCCTCCACTTT.

V is TRBV5-4 and J is TRBJ2-2; no clear D gene. The CDR3 covers 12 residues. Germline CDR1 is SGHNT and CDR2 is YYREEE (reference sequence). V was clipped by 4 bases and J by 3 bases, with 4 bases between them. CDR3 sequence reads: CASSQYTGELFF. In nucleotides, the CDR3 is TGTGCCAGCAGCCAATACACCGGGGAGCTGTTTTTT.

By share of the sample, this clone is medium-sized. The gene calls are TRBV5-4 and TRBJ1-4; D possibly corresponds to TRBD1 (5 bases). The CDR3 contains 15 residues. Trimming took 2 bases from V and 6 from J, leaving 14 bases between them. CDR1 is SGHNT, CDR2 YYREEE, per germline (reference sequence). DNA for the CDR3: TGTGCCAGCAGCTTTCTCGGAGGGACCTATGAAAAACTGTTTTTT. Its translation is CASSFLGGTYEKLFF.

V is TRBV27 and J is TRBJ1-2; TRBD1 matches at 7 bases. Germline CDR1 MNHEY, CDR2 SMNVEV (reference sequence). The CDR3 is 16 residues long. Losses at the gene ends were 2 bases for V and 4 bases for J; bases not matched to a gene: 10. The DNA of the CDR3 is TGTGCCAGCAGTTTAGGCCTCTACAGGGGCCGCTATGGCTACACCTTC. It codes for CASSLGLYRGRYGYTF.

This rearrangement joins TRBV6-9 to TRBJ1-4; D ambiguous. This CDR3 region has 11 residues. With 6 bases removed from V and 7 bases from J, the gap between germline ends came to 6 bases. Germline V CDR1 and CDR2: MNHGY, SVAAGI. The CDR3 DNA sequence: TGTGCCAGCAGCGCACGTGAAAAACTGTTTTTT. It encodes CASSAREKLFF.

The genes are TRBV7-9 and TRBJ2-1; maybe TRBD1 (5 bases). CDR1 is SEHNR and CDR2 is FQNEAQ in the germline V gene (reference sequence). The CDR3 is 15 amino acids. V was cut by 7 bases and J by 2 bases, with 15 bases left in between. CDR3 bases: TGTGCCAGCACCCAAGACAGTACTACCTACAATGAGCAGTTCTTC. Its translation: CASTQDSTTYNEQFF.

This chain uses TRBV7-9 with TRBJ1-1; TRBD1 is a possible D gene (6 bases). This CDR3 comprises 13 residues. The ends were cut back, 5 bases at V and 1 base at J, with 8 bases in the middle. From germline, CDR1 is SEHNR and CDR2 FQNEAQ (reference sequence). The CDR3 is CASSRTENTEAFF. The CDR3 DNA reads TGTGCCAGCAGCCGGACAGAGAACACTGAAGCTTTCTTT.

V gene TRBV19 combines with J gene TRBJ2-7; TRBD1 agrees at 8 bases. Germline lookup yields CDR1 LNHDA and CDR2 SQIVND (reference sequence). The junction had 5 bases not matched to a gene; V was cut back by 5 bases and J by 5 bases. The CDR3 spans 13 residues. CDR3 region: CASSDRGRDEQYF. In DNA form, the CDR3 reads TGTGCCAGTAGTGACAGGGGACGGGACGAGCAGTACTTC. The full variable domain, in which reference TRBV19 and TRBJ2-7 provide the parts outside the CDR3, is DGGITQSPKYLFRKEGQNVTLSCEQNLNHDAMYWYRQDPGQGLRLIYYSQIVNDFQKGDIAEGYSVSREKKESFPLTVTSAQKNPTAFYLCASSDRGRDEQYFGPGTRLTVT.

The V and J genes are TRBV5-4 and TRBJ1-4; the D is unclear. Germline values: CDR1 SGHNT, CDR2 YYREEE (reference sequence). The V gene lost 1 base and the J gene lost 7 bases, with 11 bases spanning the gap. This CDR3 comprises 14 residues. In DNA form, the CDR3 reads TGTGCCAGCAGCTTGAGAGGTTTTGGTGAAAAACTGTTTTTT. Translating gives CASSLRGFGEKLFF.

This clone is a singleton in its sample. This CDR3 is CASSQVIPTEAFF. The CDR3 nucleotides read TGCGCCAGCAGCCAAGTCATTCCAACTGAAGCTTTCTTT. The rearrangement links TRBV4-1 to TRBJ1-1; D not resolved. CDR3 size: 13 residues. V gave up 1 base and J gave up 5 bases, with 8 bases separating them. Germline loops: CDR1 MGHRA, CDR2 YSYEKL.

The chain employs TRBV9 and TRBJ2-3, with D possibly matching TRBD2 (5 bases). CDR3 length equals 13 residues. Deletions cut 1 base from V and 6 bases from J, with 9 bases between. CDR1 and CDR2 from the germline V gene are SGDLS and YYNGEE. This CDR3 reads CASSVRRRDTQYF. The CDR3 DNA sequence: TGTGCCAGCAGCGTACGGAGGAGGGATACGCAGTATTTT.

This clone showed up just a few times. This chain joins TRBV9 and TRBJ2-7, with a tentative D call TRBD2 (6 bases). Between the trimmed V and J ends, which lost 5 bases and 1 base, there was a span of 16 bases. The CDR3 consists of 15 residues. Germline CDR1 reads SGDLS; CDR2 reads YYNGEE. The CDR3 loop is CASSLRDGKSYEQYF. DNA for the CDR3: TGTGCCAGCAGTTTGCGGGACGGTAAGTCCTACGAGCAGTACTTC.

The V and J genes are TRBV10-2 and TRBJ2-1; 12 nucleotides agree with TRBD2. J lost 4 bases, V lost 4 bases, and 8 bases had no gene match. This CDR3 comprises 17 residues. Germline lookup yields CDR1 WSHSY and CDR2 SAAADI. DNA of the CDR3: TGCGCCAGCAGTGTGTCGGCTAGCGGGAGGGATTACAATGAGCAGTTCTTC. This codes for CASSVSASGRDYNEQFF.